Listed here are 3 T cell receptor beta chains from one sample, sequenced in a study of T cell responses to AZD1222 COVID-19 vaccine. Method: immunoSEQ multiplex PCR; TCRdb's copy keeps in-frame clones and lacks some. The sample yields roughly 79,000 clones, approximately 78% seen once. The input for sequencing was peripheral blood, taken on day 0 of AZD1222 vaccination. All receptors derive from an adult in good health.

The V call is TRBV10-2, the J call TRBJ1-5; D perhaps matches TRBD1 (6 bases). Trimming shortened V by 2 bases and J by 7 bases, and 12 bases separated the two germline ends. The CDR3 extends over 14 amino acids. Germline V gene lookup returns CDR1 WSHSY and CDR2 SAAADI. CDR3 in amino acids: CASSEQGHAQPQHF. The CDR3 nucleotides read TGCGCCAGCAGTGAGCAGGGGCACGCACAGCCCCAGCATTTT.

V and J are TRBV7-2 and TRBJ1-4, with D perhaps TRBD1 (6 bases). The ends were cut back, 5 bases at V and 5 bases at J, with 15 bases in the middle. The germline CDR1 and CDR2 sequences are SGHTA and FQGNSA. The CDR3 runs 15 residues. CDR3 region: CASSPMRGANEKLFF. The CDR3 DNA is TGTGCCAGCAGCCCGATGCGGGGGGCAAATGAAAAACTGTTTTTT.

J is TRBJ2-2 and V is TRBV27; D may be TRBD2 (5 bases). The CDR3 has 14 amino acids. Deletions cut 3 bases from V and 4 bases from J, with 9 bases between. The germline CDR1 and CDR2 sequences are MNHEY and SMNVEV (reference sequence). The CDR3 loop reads CASSFIRGTGELFF. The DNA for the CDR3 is TGTGCCAGCAGTTTTATACGGGGCACCGGGGAGCTGTTTTTT.